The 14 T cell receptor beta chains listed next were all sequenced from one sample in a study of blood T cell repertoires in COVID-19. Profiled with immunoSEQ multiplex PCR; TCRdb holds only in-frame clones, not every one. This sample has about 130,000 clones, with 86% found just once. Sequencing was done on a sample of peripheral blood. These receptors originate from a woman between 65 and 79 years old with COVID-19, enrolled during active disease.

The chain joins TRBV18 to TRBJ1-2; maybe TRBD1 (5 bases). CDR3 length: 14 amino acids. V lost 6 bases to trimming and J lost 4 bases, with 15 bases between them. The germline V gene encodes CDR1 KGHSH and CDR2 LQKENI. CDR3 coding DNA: TGTGCCAGCTCCCAAGGGCAGGGAGGCTATGGCTACACCTTC. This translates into CASSQGQGGYGYTF. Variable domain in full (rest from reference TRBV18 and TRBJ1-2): NAGVMQNPRHLVRRRGQEARLRCSPMKGHSHVYWYRQLPEEGLKFMVYLQKENIIDESGMPKERFSAEFPKEGPSILRIQQVVRGDSAAYFCASSQGQGGYGYTFGSGTRLTVV.

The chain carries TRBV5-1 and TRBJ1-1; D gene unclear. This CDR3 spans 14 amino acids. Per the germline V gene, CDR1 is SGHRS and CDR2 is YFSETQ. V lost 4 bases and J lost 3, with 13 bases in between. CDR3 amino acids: CASSEPTQDTEAFF. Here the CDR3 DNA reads TGCGCCAGCAGCGAGCCCACCCAGGACACTGAAGCTTTCTTT.

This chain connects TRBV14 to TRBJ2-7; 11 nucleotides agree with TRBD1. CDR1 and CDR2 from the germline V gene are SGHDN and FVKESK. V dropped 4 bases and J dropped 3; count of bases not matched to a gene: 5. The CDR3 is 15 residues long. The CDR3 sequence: CASSRPGQGVYEQYF. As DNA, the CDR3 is TGTGCCAGCAGCCGACCGGGACAGGGGGTCTACGAGCAGTACTTC.

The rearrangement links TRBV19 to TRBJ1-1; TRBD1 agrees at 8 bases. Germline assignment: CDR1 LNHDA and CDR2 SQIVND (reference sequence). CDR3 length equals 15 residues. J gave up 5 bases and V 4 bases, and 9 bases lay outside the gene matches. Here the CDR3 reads CASSTTRQGKTEAFF. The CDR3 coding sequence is TGTGCCAGTAGTACTACCCGACAGGGGAAGACTGAAGCTTTCTTT.

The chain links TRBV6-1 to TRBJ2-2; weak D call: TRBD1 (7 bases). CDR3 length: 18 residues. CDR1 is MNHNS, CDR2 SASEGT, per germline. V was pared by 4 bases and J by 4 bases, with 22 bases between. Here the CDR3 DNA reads TGTGCCAGCAGTGCACAACATGGGCAGGGGGGTAGCACCGGGGAGCTGTTTTTT. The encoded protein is CASSAQHGQGGSTGELFF.

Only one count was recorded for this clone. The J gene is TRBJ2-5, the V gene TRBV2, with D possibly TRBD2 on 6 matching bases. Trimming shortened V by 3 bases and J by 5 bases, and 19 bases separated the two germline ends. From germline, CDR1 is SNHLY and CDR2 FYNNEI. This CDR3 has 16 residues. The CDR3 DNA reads TGTGCCAGCAGTGACGGCAGTAGTCCCGGGAGCGAGACCCAGTACTTC. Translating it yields CASSDGSSPGSETQYF.

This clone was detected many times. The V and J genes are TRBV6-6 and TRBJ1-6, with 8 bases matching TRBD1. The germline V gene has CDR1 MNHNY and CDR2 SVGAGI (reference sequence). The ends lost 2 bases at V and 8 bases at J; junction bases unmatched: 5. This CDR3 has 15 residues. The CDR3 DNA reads TGTGCCAGCAGTTACATAGACAGGGGCCATTCACCCCTCCACTTT. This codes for CASSYIDRGHSPLHF.

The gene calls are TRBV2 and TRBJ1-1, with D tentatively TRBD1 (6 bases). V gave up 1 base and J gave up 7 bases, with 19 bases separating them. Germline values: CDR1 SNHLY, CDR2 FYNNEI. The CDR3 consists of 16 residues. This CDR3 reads CASSEGRGVGWSEAFF. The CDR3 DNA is TGTGCCAGCAGTGAAGGCAGGGGAGTCGGCTGGAGTGAAGCTTTCTTT. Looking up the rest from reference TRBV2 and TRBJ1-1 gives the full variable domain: EPEVTQTPSHQVTQMGQEVILRCVPISNHLYFYWYRQILGQKVEFLVSFYNNEISEKSEIFDDQFSVERPDGSNFTLKIRSTKLEDSAMYFCASSEGRGVGWSEAFFGQGTRLTVV.

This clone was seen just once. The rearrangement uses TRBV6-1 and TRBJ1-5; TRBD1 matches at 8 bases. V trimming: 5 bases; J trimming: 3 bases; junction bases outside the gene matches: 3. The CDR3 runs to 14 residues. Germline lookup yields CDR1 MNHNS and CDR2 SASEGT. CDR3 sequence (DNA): TGTGCCAGCAGTAGGGACAGGACCAATCAGCCCCAGCATTTT. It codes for CASSRDRTNQPQHF.

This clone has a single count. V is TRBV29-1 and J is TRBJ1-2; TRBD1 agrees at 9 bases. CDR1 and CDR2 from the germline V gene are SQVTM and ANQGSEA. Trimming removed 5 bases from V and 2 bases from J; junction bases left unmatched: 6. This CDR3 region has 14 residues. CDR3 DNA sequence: TGCAGCGTTAGGACAGGGGACTTAAACTATGGCTACACCTTC. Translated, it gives CSVRTGDLNYGYTF.

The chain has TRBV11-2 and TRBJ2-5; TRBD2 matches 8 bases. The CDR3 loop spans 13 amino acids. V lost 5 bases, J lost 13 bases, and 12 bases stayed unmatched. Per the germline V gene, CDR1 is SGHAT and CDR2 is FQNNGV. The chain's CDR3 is CASSPPGLGWAYF. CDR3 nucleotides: TGTGCCAGCAGCCCCCCGGGACTAGGTTGGGCGTACTTC.

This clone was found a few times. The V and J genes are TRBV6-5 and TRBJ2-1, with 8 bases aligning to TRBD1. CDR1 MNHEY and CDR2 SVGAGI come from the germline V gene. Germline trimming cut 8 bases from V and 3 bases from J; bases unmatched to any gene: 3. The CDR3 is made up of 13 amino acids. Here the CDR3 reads CASSGGNYNEQFF. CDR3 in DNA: TGTGCCAGCTCAGGGGGCAACTACAATGAGCAGTTCTTC.

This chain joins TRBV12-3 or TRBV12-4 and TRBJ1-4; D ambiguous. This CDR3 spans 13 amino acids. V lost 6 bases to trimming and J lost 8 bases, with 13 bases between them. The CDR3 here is CASSQMAGEKLFF. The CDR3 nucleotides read TGTGCCAGCAGCCAAATGGCCGGGGAAAAACTGTTTTTT.

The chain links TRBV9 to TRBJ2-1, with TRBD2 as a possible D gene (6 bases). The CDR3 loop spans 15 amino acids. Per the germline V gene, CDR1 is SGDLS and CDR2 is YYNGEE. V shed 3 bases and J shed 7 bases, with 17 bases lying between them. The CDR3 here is CASSAGVTSSNEQFF. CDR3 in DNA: TGTGCCAGCAGCGCGGGGGTAACAAGCTCGAATGAGCAGTTCTTC. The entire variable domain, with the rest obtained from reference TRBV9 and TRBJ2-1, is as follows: DSGVTQTPKHLITATGQRVTLRCSPRSGDLSVYWYQQSLDQGLQFLIQYYNGEERAKGNILERFSAQQFPDLHSELNLSSLELGDSALYFCASSAGVTSSNEQFFGPGTRLTVL.